The source of this T cell receptor beta chain is a study of T cell changes during pregnancy in multiple sclerosis. V was pared by 6 bases and J by 6 bases, with 11 bases between. CDR3 size: 12 residues. Per germline, CDR1 LNHDA and CDR2 SQIVND (reference sequence). This table comes from immunoSEQ multiplex PCR, and its TCRdb copy is limited to in-frame clones, with some not included. The top ten hold 2.5% of the sample, which has just under 65,000 clones, 96% seen once. The source was CD8+ T cells from peripheral blood mononuclear cells, collected after pregnancy. The clonotype was recovered from a female donor with multiple sclerosis, enrolled in a pregnancy study. The chain combines TRBV19 with TRBJ1-2; D uncertain. The CDR3 loop reads CASRQGGNGYTF. The CDR3 DNA follows: TGTGCCAGTAGACAAGGAGGTAATGGCTACACCTTC.